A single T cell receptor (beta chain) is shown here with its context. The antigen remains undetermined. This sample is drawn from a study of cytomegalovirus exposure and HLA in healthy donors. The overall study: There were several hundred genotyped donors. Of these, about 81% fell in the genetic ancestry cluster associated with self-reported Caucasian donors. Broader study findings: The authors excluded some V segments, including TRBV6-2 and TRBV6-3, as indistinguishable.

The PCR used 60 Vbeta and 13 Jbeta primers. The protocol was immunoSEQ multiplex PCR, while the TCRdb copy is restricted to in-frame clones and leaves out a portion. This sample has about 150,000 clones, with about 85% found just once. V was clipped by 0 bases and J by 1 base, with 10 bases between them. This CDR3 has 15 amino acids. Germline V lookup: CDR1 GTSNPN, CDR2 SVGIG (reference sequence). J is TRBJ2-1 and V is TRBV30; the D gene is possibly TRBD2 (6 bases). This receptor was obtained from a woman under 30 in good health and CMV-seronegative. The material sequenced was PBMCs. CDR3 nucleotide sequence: TGTGCCTGGAGTGTACTGAGCGGGTCCTACAATGAGCAGTTCTTC. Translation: CAWSVLSGSYNEQFF.